This TCR beta chain derives from a study of shared clonotypes between healthy human individuals. Naive CD8 cells lacked CD45RO and underwent positive selection for CCR7, leaving out terminally differentiated effector memory CD45RA+ cells. CDR1 and CDR2 (germline): MNHNS, SASEGT. CDR3 length: 15 residues. V dropped 4 bases and J dropped 3; count of bases not matched to a gene: 7. The data were produced by immunoSEQ multiplex PCR, yet TCRdb's version contains in-frame clones alone and is incomplete. There are about 680,000 clones in the sample; about 90% occur only once, and approximately 24% lies in the top ten.

This receptor was identified in a man aged 25 to 45 in good health. The rearrangement joins TRBV6-1 to TRBJ2-7; 9 nucleotides match TRBD1. Specimen: naive CD8+ T cells sorted from blood. Written as DNA, the CDR3 is TGTGCCAGCAGTGCACAGGGGGCTCCGGGCTACGAGCAGTACTTC. Residues: CASSAQGAPGYEQYF.